Each of the 13 T cell receptor beta chains below was sequenced from the same sample in a study of T cell repertoires in cytomegalovirus infection. TCRdb analysed the reads with MiXCR anew, one entry per CDR3 protein. There are about 190,000 distinct CDR3 sequences in the sample; under 30% occur only once, and 30% to 40% lies in the top ten. Material: PBMCs. All receptors come from a human donor in good health (CMV status not recorded). Some clones in this sample may be carry-over from other donors' samples.

This chain connects TRBV5-1 to TRBJ2-7; 7 bases align to TRBD1. The CDR3 spans 14 residues. Germline V gene data show CDR1 as SGHRS and CDR2 as YFSETQ. V was pared by 1 base and J by 4 bases, with 5 bases of the junction left unmatched. Written as DNA, the CDR3 is TGCGCCAGCAGCTTGACAGGGGTACGGTACGAGCAGTACTTC. Translation gives CASSLTGVRYEQYF.

The chain couples TRBV2 to TRBJ2-3, with 11 nucleotides matching TRBD2. The CDR3 consists of 15 residues. Germline assignment: CDR1 SNHLY and CDR2 FYNNEI. With 5 bases clipped from V and 5 bases from J, the junction kept 6 bases outside the gene matches. The CDR3 DNA reads TGTGCCAGCAGTCCCCTTACTAGCGGGGGAGATACGCAGTATTTT. This codes for CASSPLTSGGDTQYF.

The chain couples TRBV12-3 or TRBV12-4 to TRBJ2-5; TRBD2 matches 7 bases. The CDR3 length is 16 residues. J gave up 5 bases and V 3 bases, and 12 bases lay outside the gene matches. The DNA for the CDR3 is TGTGCCAGCAGTTTCTGGGCTAGCGGCCAAGGGGAGACCCAGTACTTC. Its protein is CASSFWASGQGETQYF.

This clonotype was found many times. The chain has TRBV29-1 and TRBJ2-7; D perhaps matches TRBD1 (5 bases). Trimming stripped 7 bases from V and 0 bases from J, with 7 bases between. Germline V lookup: CDR1 SQVTM, CDR2 ANQGSEA. CDR3 size: 11 residues. The CDR3 is CSADSSYEQYF. The CDR3 nucleotides are TGCAGCGCAGACAGCTCCTACGAGCAGTACTTC.

The chain recombines TRBV6-5 with TRBJ2-1; 11 nucleotides agree with TRBD2. The CDR3 covers 16 residues. From germline, CDR1 is MNHEY and CDR2 SVGAGI. Unmatched junction bases numbered 7, after V lost 2 bases and J lost 7 bases. The CDR3 nucleotides are TGTGCCAGCAGTTACGAGCTAGCGGGGGGCGAAAATGAGCAGTTCTTC. Encoded protein: CASSYELAGGENEQFF.

Only a few counts were recorded for this clonotype. The rearrangement uses TRBV14 and TRBJ2-7; unclear D gene. The CDR3 runs 14 residues. V lost 1 base and J 0 bases, leaving 7 bases between the germline ends. Germline CDR1 is SGHDN and CDR2 is FVKESK. CDR3 sequence: CASSQVRASYEQYF. CDR3 in DNA: TGTGCCAGCAGCCAAGTTAGGGCCTCCTACGAGCAGTACTTC. Variable domain in full (rest from reference TRBV14 and TRBJ2-7): EAGVTQFPSHSVIEKGQTVTLRCDPISGHDNLYWYRRVMGKEIKFLLHFVKESKQDESGMPNNRFLAERTGGTYSTLKVQPAELEDSGVYFCASSQVRASYEQYFGPGTRLTVT.

This chain joins TRBV6-6 and TRBJ2-7; D is perhaps TRBD2 (6 bases). Trimming left V 8 bases short and J 1 base short, with 15 bases between. The CDR3 is 14 residues long. The germline gives CDR1 MNHNY, CDR2 SVGAGI (reference sequence). The CDR3 DNA follows: TGTGCCAGCCGATCGGGGGTACTATCCTACGAGCAGTACTTC. As protein: CASRSGVLSYEQYF.

The J gene is TRBJ1-3, the V gene TRBV7-2; TRBD1 is a possible D gene (5 bases). The CDR3 is 15 amino acids. From germline, CDR1 is SGHTA and CDR2 FQGNSA. Trimming left V 5 bases short and J 0 bases short, with 11 bases between. This chain's CDR3 is CASSRDVSSGNTIYF. The CDR3 coding sequence is TGTGCCAGCAGCCGGGACGTCTCCTCTGGAAACACCATATATTTT.

A few counts support this clonotype. This chain uses TRBV20-1 with TRBJ1-6, with unresolved D. V was clipped by 6 bases and J by 4 bases, with 13 bases between them. Per the germline V gene, CDR1 is DFQATT and CDR2 is SNEGSKA (reference sequence). This CDR3 has 14 amino acids. For the CDR3, the DNA is TGCAGTGCCCCGGGAAGACTATATAATTCACCCCTCCACTTT. Translating it yields CSAPGRLYNSPLHF.

This clonotype was found a few times. The CDR3 reads CASSSGSRGGMTDTQYF. The CDR3 bases are TGTGCCAGCAGCTCGGGGAGCAGGGGCGGAATGACAGATACGCAGTATTTT. The V and J genes are TRBV11-3 and TRBJ2-3; possible D gene TRBD1, 6 bases. Per the germline V gene, CDR1 is SGHNT and CDR2 is YENEEA. CDR3 length: 17 amino acids. Trimming cost V 4 bases and J 3 bases, with 20 bases left between them.

This sequence joins TRBV19 and TRBJ2-5; D is perhaps TRBD1 or TRBD2 (5 bases each). The CDR3 runs to 15 residues. Between the trimmed V and J ends, which lost 5 bases and 1 base, there was a span of 14 bases. Germline V CDR1 and CDR2: LNHDA, SQIVND (reference sequence). The CDR3 loop is CASSPGATSQETQYF. CDR3 nucleotides: TGTGCCAGTAGTCCCGGGGCAACAAGCCAAGAGACCCAGTACTTC.

The chain has TRBV7-4 and TRBJ1-2, with unresolved D. The V gene's germline CDR1 is SGHVT and CDR2 SQSDAQ. V lost 2 bases to trimming and J lost 5 bases, with 9 bases between them. This CDR3 is built from 13 residues. CDR3 sequence (DNA): TGTGCCAGCAGCTTATCCTCTGGGTATGGCTACACCTTC. As protein: CASSLSSGYGYTF. Complete variable domain (other parts from reference TRBV7-4 and TRBJ1-2): GAGVSQSPRYKVAKRGRDVALRCDSISGHVTLYWYRQTLGQGSEVLTYSQSDAQRDKSGRPSGRFSAERPERSVSTLKIQRTEQGDSAVYLCASSLSSGYGYTFGSGTRLTVV.

The chain combines TRBV12-3 or TRBV12-4 with TRBJ2-2; 7 nucleotides agree with TRBD1. This CDR3 has 15 amino acids. V gave up 5 bases and J gave up 6 bases; unmatched junction bases: 9. CDR3 bases: TGTGCCAGCAGTCTTGACAGGGTTTGGGCCGGGGAGCTGTTTTTT. It codes for CASSLDRVWAGELFF.